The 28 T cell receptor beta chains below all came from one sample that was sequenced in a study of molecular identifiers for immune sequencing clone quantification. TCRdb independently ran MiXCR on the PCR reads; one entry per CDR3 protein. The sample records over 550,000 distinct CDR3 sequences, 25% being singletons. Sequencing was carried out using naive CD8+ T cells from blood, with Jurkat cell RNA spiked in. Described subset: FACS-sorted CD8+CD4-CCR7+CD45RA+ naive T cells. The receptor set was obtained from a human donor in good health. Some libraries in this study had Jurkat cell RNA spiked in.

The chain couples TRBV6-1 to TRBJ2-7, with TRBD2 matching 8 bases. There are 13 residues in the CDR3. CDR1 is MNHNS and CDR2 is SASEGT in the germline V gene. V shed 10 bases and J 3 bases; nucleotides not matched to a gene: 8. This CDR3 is CAILGGALYEQYF. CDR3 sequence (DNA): TGTGCCATCCTCGGGGGGGCCCTCTACGAGCAGTACTTC.

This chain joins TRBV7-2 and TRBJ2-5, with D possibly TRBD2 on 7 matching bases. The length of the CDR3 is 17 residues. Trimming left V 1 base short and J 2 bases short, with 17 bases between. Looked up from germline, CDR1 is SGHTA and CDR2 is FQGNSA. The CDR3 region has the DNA TGTGCCAGCAGCTTAGACGGGGGGCAATACAATCAAGAGACCCAGTACTTC. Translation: CASSLDGGQYNQETQYF. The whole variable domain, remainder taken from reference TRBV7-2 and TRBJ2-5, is GAGVSQSPSNKVTEKGKDVELRCDPISGHTALYWYRQSLGQGLEFLIYFQGNSAPDKSGLPSDRFSAERTGGSVSTLTIQRTQQEDSAVYLCASSLDGGQYNQETQYFGPGTRLLVL.

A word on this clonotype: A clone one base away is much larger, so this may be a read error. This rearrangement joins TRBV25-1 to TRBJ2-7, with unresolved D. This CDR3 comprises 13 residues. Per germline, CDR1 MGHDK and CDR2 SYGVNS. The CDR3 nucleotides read TGTGCCAGCAGTGAAGTGGGCTCCTCCGAGCAGTACTTC. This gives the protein CASSEVGSSEQYF.

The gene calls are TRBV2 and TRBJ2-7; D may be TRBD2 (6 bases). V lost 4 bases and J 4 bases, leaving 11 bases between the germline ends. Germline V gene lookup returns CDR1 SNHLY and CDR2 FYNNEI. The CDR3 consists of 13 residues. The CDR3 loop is CASSGLALYEQYF. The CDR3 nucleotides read TGTGCCAGCAGTGGGCTAGCGTTGTACGAGCAGTACTTC.

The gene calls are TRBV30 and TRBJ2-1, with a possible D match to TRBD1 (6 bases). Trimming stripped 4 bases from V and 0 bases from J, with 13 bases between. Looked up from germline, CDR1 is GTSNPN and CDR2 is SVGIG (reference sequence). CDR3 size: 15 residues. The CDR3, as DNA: TGTGCCTGGAATGTGGGGGCGAGCTCCTACAATGAGCAGTTCTTC. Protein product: CAWNVGASSYNEQFF.

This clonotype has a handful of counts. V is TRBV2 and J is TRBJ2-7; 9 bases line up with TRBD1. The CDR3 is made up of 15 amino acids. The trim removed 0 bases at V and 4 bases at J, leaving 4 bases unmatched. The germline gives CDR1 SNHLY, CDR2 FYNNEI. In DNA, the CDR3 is TGTGCCAGCAGTGAAGCGCTTGGACAGGGGTACGAGCAGTACTTC. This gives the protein CASSEALGQGYEQYF.

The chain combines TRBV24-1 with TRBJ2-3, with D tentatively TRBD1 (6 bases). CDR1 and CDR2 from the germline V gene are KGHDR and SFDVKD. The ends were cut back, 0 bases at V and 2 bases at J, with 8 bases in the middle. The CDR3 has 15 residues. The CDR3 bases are TGTGCCACCAGTGATTTGCGGACAGACACAGATACGCAGTATTTT. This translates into CATSDLRTDTDTQYF.

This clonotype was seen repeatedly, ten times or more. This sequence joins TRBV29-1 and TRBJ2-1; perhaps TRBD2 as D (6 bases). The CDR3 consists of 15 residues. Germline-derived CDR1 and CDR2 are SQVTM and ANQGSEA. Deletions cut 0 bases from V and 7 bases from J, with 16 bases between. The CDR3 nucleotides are TGCAGCGTTGAAGAGGGGATACTAGCAGCAAATGAGCAGTTCTTC. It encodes CSVEEGILAANEQFF.

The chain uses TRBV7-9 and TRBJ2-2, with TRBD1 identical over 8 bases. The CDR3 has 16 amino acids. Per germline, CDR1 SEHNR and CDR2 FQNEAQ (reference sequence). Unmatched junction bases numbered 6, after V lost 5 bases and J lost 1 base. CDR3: CASSPRTGRNTGELFF. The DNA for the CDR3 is TGTGCCAGCAGCCCACGGACAGGGAGGAACACCGGGGAGCTGTTTTTT.

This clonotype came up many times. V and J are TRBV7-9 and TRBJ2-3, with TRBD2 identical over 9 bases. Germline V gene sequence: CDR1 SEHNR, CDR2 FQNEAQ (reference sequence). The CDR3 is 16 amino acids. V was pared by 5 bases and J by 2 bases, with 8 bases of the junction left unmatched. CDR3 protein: CASSPPSGVYTDTQYF. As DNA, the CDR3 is TGTGCCAGCAGCCCCCCTAGCGGGGTGTACACAGATACGCAGTATTTT.

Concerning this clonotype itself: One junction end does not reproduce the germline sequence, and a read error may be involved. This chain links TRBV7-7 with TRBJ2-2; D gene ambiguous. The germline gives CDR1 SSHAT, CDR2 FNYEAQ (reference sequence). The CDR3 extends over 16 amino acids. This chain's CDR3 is CASSLADGWNTGELFF. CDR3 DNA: TGTGCTAGCAGCTTAGCCGATGGGTGGAACACCGGGGAGCTGTTTTTT.

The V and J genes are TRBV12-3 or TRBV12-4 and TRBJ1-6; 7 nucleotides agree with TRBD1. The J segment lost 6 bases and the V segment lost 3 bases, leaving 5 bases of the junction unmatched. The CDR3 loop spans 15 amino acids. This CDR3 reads CASSFFAGGNSPLHF. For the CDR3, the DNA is TGTGCCAGCAGTTTTTTCGCAGGGGGTAATTCACCCCTCCACTTT.

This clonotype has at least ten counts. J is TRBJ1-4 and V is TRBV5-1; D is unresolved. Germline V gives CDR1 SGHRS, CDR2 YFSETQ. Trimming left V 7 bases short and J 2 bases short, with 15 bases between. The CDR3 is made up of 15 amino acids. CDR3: CASPPMRTTNEKLFF. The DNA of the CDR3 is TGCGCCAGCCCCCCTATGCGGACTACTAATGAAAAACTGTTTTTT.

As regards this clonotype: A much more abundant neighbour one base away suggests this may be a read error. In DNA form, the CDR3 reads TGTGCCAGCGGGAGGGGGACCTACAATGAGCAGTTCTTC. This sequence encodes CASGRGTYNEQFF. The chain combines TRBV7-2 with TRBJ2-1, with D perhaps TRBD2 (7 bases). Germline loops: CDR1 SGHTA, CDR2 FQGNSA. The CDR3 contains 13 residues. V lost 8 bases to trimming and J lost 2 bases, with 10 bases between them.

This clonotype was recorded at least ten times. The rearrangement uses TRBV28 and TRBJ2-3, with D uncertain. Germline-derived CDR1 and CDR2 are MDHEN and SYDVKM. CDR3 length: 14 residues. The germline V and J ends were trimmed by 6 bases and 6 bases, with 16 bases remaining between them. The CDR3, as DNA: TGTGCCAGCAGCACACGGTACCTGGCGGATACGCAGTATTTT. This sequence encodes CASSTRYLADTQYF.

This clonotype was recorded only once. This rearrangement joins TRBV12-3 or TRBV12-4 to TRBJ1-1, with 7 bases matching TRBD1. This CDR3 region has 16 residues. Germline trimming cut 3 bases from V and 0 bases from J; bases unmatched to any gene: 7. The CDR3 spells CASSFLRDSMNTEAFF. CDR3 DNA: TGTGCCAGCAGTTTCCTCCGGGACAGCATGAACACTGAAGCTTTCTTT.

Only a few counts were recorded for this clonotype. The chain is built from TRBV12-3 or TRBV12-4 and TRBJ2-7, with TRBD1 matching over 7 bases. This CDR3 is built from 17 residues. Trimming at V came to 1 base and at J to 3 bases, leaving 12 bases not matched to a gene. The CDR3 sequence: CASSLEETTGVYYEQYF. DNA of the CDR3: TGTGCCAGCAGTTTAGAGGAAACAACAGGGGTTTACTACGAGCAGTACTTC.

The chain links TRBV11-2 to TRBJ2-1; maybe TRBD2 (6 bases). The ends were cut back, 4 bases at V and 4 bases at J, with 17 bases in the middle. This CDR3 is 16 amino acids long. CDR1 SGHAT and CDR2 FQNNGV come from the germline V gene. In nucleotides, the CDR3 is TGTGCCAGCAGCTCAACTAATCGGGGGTTTTACAATGAGCAGTTCTTC. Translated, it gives CASSSTNRGFYNEQFF.

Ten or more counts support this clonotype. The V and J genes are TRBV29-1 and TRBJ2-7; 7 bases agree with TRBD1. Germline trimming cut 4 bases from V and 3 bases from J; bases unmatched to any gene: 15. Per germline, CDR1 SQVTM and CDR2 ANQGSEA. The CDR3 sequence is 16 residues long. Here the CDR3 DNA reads TGCAGCGTTGCGGTCCCTGACAGGGCACAGATCTACGAGCAGTACTTC. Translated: CSVAVPDRAQIYEQYF.

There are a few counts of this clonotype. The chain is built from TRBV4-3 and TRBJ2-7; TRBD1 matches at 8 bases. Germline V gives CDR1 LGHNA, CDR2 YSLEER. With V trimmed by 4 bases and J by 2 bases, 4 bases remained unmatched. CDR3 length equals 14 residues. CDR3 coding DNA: TGCGCCAGCAGCCCACACAGGGGGGCCTACGAGCAGTACTTC. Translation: CASSPHRGAYEQYF.

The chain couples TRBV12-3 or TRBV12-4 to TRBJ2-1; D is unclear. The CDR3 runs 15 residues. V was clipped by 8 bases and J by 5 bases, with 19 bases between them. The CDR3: CASCYYPIKDNEQFF. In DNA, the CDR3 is TGTGCCAGCTGTTACTACCCAATTAAAGACAATGAGCAGTTCTTC.

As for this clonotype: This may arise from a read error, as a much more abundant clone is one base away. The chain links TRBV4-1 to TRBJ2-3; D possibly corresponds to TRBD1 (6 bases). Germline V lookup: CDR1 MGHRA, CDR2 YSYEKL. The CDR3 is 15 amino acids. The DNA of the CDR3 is TGCGTCAGCAGCCAACGTCAATACAGGGAGGATACGCAGTATTTT. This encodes CVSSQRQYREDTQYF.

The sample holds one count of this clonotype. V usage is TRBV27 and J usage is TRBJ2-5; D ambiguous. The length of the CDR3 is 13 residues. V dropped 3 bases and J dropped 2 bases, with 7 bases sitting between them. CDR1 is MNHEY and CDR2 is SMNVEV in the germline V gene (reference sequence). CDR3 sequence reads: CASSLRLQETQYF. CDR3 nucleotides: TGTGCCAGCAGTTTGCGTCTGCAAGAGACCCAGTACTTC.

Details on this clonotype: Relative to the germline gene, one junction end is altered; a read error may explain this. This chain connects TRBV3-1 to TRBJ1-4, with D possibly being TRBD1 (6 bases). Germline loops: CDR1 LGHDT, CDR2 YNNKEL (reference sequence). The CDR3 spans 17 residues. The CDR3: CAGSQDFGRGANEKLFF. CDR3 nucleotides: TGTGCCGGCAGCCAAGATTTCGGCAGGGGAGCTAATGAAAAACTGTTTTTT.

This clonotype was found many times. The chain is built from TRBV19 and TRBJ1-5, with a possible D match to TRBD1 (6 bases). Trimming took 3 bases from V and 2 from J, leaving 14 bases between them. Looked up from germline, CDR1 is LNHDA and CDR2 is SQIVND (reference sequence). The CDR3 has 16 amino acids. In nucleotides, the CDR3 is TGTGCCAGTAGTATGTGGGGGGCAGGGGGCAATCAGCCCCAGCATTTT. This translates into CASSMWGAGGNQPQHF.

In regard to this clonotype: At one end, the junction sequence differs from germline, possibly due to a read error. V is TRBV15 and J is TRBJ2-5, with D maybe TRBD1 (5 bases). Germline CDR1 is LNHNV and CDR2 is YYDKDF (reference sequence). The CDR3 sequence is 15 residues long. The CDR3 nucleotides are TGTGCCGCCAGCAGAGATGGGATGCAGGGCGAGACCCAGTACTTC. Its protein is CAASRDGMQGETQYF. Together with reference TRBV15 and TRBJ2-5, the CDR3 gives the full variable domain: DAMVIQNPRYQVTQFGKPVTLSCSQTLNHNVMYWYQQKSSQAPKLLFHYYDKDFNNEADTPDNFQSRRPNTSFCFLDIRSPGLGDTAMYLCAASRDGMQGETQYFGPGTRLLVL.

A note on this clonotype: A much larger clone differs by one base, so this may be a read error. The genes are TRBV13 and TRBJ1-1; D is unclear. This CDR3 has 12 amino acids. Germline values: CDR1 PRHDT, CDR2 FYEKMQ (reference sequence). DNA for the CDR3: TGTGCCAGCTGGGGAAAGAACACTGAAACTTTCTTT. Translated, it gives CASWGKNTETFF.

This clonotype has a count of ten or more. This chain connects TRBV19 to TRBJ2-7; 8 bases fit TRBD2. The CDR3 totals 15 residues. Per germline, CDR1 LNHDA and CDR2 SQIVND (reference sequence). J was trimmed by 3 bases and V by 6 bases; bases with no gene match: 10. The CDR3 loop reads CASRLTSGEYYEQYF. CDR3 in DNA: TGTGCCAGTAGACTTACTAGCGGAGAATACTACGAGCAGTACTTC.